These 7 T cell receptor beta chains share one sample of origin, sequenced in a study of technical replicates of blood from four donors. TCRdb keeps only in-frame clones here, not all; method: immunoSEQ multiplex PCR. This table has nearly 90,000 clones, around 95% appearing once. The material sequenced was T cells isolated from PBMCs. These receptors came from a human donor in good health.

The chain joins TRBV4-3 to TRBJ2-1; 9 bases match TRBD2. This CDR3 contains 19 residues. V shed 0 bases, J shed 3 bases, and the junction held 12 bases outside the gene matches. Per the germline V gene, CDR1 is LGHNA and CDR2 is YSLEER. In DNA form, the CDR3 reads TGCGCCAGCAGCCAAGACTTCGCTCCCGGGACTAGCAGCTACAATGAGCAGTTCTTC. It translates to CASSQDFAPGTSSYNEQFF.

The chain has TRBV27 and TRBJ2-7; D is perhaps TRBD1 (6 bases). Trimming took 7 bases from V and 0 from J, leaving 10 bases between them. The CDR3 length is 13 residues. Germline CDR1 MNHEY, CDR2 SMNVEV (reference sequence). As DNA, the CDR3 is TGTGCCAGCATGGAGACAGGCTCCTACGAGCAGTACTTC. This codes for CASMETGSYEQYF.

This chain links TRBV28 with TRBJ2-7, with D maybe TRBD1 (6 bases). With 8 bases removed from V and 0 bases from J, the gap between germline ends came to 11 bases. The CDR3 has 13 residues. Per germline, CDR1 MDHEN and CDR2 SYDVKM. DNA for the CDR3: TGTGCCAGCGAGGACAGCAGCTCCTACGAGCAGTACTTC. It encodes CASEDSSSYEQYF.

The chain recombines TRBV9 with TRBJ1-1; TRBD1 matches 8 bases. The length of the CDR3 is 15 residues. Germline V gene lookup returns CDR1 SGDLS and CDR2 YYNGEE. V trimming: 3 bases; J trimming: 0 bases; junction bases outside the gene matches: 4. CDR3 in amino acids: CASSAGTGLNTEAFF. The CDR3 DNA reads as TGTGCCAGCAGCGCAGGGACAGGATTGAACACTGAAGCTTTCTTT.

This chain links TRBV11-2 with TRBJ2-3, with D possibly matching TRBD1 (5 bases). Deletions cut 5 bases from V and 5 bases from J, with 11 bases between. The CDR3 sequence is 13 residues long. Germline CDR1 SGHAT, CDR2 FQNNGV. This CDR3 reads CASSPNQGDTQYF. The DNA for the CDR3 is TGTGCCAGCAGCCCCAACCAGGGAGATACGCAGTATTTT.

The rearrangement joins TRBV23-1 to TRBJ2-6; 7 bases are a match to TRBD2. Being an ORF, TRBV23-1 has a function that is uncertain. V shed 8 bases, J shed 3 bases, and the junction held 7 bases outside the gene matches. The CDR3 has 15 residues. The CDR3 is CASAQLALGANVLTF. The CDR3 DNA reads as TGCGCCAGCGCCCAACTAGCGCTTGGGGCCAACGTCCTGACTTTC.

The chain couples TRBV7-9 to TRBJ1-1; 9 bases are a match to TRBD1. The CDR3 runs 14 residues. The V gene end was trimmed by 11 bases and the J gene end by 6 bases; junction bases not matched to a gene: 13. Germline-derived CDR1 and CDR2 are SEHNR and FQNEAQ (reference sequence). The DNA of the CDR3 is TGTGCCTCGCCCGGGACAGGGATGGAGGCTGAAGCTTTCTTT. Translating it yields CASPGTGMEAEAFF.